This entry lists 29 T cell receptor beta chains sequenced from one sample in a study of T cells in localized non-small cell lung cancer. Only in-frame clones appear in the TCRdb table, and some are missing; sequencing was by immunoSEQ multiplex PCR. Found here are about 130,000 clones, 89% of them singletons; the top ten hold over 1.5%. Source: peripheral blood, taken before any cancer treatment. All receptors come from a female donor older than 55 with stage I lung adenocarcinoma.

This sequence joins TRBV6-1 and TRBJ2-5, with D tentatively TRBD1 or TRBD2 (5 bases each). CDR3 size: 14 residues. Trimming took off 3 bases at V and 5 bases at J, with 13 bases between the two ends. Germline V gene lookup returns CDR1 MNHNS and CDR2 SASEGT. The DNA of the CDR3 is TGTGCCAGCAGTGAGGGGCAGGGCGGGGAGACCCAGTACTTC. Translating it yields CASSEGQGGETQYF.

CDR3 in amino acids: CASSDGGTDTQYF. CDR3 DNA sequence: TGCGCCAGCAGTGACGGGGGCACAGATACGCAGTATTTT. The chain couples TRBV10-1 to TRBJ2-3; a weak D match, TRBD2 (5 bases). Germline V lookup: CDR1 WNHNN, CDR2 SYGVQD (reference sequence). Deletions cut 3 bases from V and 1 base from J, with 5 bases between. The CDR3 extends over 13 amino acids.

J is TRBJ1-4 and V is TRBV6-1; D remains ambiguous. This CDR3 is built from 16 residues. Germline CDR1 MNHNS, CDR2 SASEGT. Trimming left V 2 bases short and J 0 bases short, with 10 bases between. CDR3 nucleotide sequence: TGTGCCAGCAGTGAATTCGGTTGGACAACTAATGAAAAACTGTTTTTT. It translates to CASSEFGWTTNEKLFF.

This chain links TRBV11-2 with TRBJ2-5, with 11 bases aligning to TRBD2. V lost 5 bases to trimming and J lost 0 bases; unmatched junction nucleotides: 5. The CDR3 runs to 16 residues. Germline lookup yields CDR1 SGHAT and CDR2 FQNNGV. In DNA, the CDR3 is TGTGCCAGCAGCCGCCTGGGACTAGCGGACCAAGAGACCCAGTACTTC. It codes for CASSRLGLADQETQYF.

This rearrangement joins TRBV19 to TRBJ2-7; TRBD2 matches at 7 bases. This CDR3 is 15 amino acids long. Trimming removed 6 bases from V and 4 bases from J; junction bases left unmatched: 12. CDR1 and CDR2 from the germline V gene are LNHDA and SQIVND (reference sequence). CDR3: CASRPRVGGSYEQYF. The CDR3 nucleotides read TGTGCCAGTAGACCCAGGGTGGGGGGGTCATACGAGCAGTACTTC.

The chain links TRBV5-1 to TRBJ1-3; TRBD1 is a possible D gene (5 bases). The ends were cut back, 0 bases at V and 1 base at J, with 8 bases in the middle. There are 15 residues in the CDR3. CDR1 is SGHRS and CDR2 is YFSETQ in the germline V gene. CDR3 coding DNA: TGCGCCAGCAGCTTGGATGGGGGGTCTGGAAACACCATATATTTT. Protein product: CASSLDGGSGNTIYF.

This chain connects TRBV27 to TRBJ2-3; D not resolved. There are 11 residues in the CDR3. CDR1 MNHEY and CDR2 SMNVEV come from the germline V gene (reference sequence). Trimming stripped 8 bases from V and 7 bases from J, with 10 bases between. The CDR3 protein is CASPLFYTQYF. Here the CDR3 DNA reads TGTGCCAGCCCTCTTTTCTATACGCAGTATTTT.

The chain couples TRBV6-5 to TRBJ1-1, with D hard to call. V lost 5 bases and J lost 8, with 15 bases in between. The CDR3 covers 13 residues. Germline CDR1 MNHEY, CDR2 SVGAGI. The CDR3 reads CASSRPPGSEAFF. The DNA for the CDR3 is TGTGCCAGCAGTCGCCCCCCGGGGTCAGAAGCTTTCTTT.

The CDR3 DNA reads TGTGCCAGCTCGCGGGACTCATCCTACGAGCAGTACTTC. Amino acids: CASSRDSSYEQYF. The chain employs TRBV9 and TRBJ2-7; a possible D gene is TRBD2 (6 bases). With 7 bases removed from V and 1 base from J, the gap between germline ends came to 12 bases. The CDR3 loop spans 13 amino acids. Per the germline V gene, CDR1 is SGDLS and CDR2 is YYNGEE.

This clone was counted once. The rearrangement joins TRBV10-3 to TRBJ1-1; D remains unclear. CDR1 ENHRY and CDR2 SYGVKD come from the germline V gene. V lost 8 bases and J lost 2, with 12 bases in between. This CDR3 comprises 13 residues. The CDR3 region is CAIALGPNTEAFF. CDR3 DNA sequence: TGTGCCATCGCCTTGGGCCCTAACACTGAAGCTTTCTTT.

In DNA, the CDR3 is TGCGCCAGCAGCTTCGGGGGGCCGACAGATACGCAGTATTTT. Translated: CASSFGGPTDTQYF. The chain combines TRBV5-1 with TRBJ2-3; a weak D match, TRBD2 (7 bases). The ends were cut back, 2 bases at V and 3 bases at J, with 10 bases in the middle. CDR1 is SGHRS and CDR2 is YFSETQ in the germline V gene. The CDR3 extends over 14 amino acids. Based on the CDR3 plus reference TRBV5-1 and TRBJ2-3, the full variable domain is KAGVTQTPRYLIKTRGQQVTLSCSPISGHRSVSWYQQTPGQGLQFLFEYFSETQRNKGNFPGRFSGRQFSNSRSEMNVSTLELGDSALYLCASSFGGPTDTQYFGPGTRLTVL.

The chain combines TRBV4-1 with TRBJ2-3, with TRBD2 identical over 12 bases. CDR1 is MGHRA, CDR2 YSYEKL, per germline. The ends lost 6 bases at V and 2 bases at J; junction bases unmatched: 6. CDR3 size: 16 residues. The DNA of the CDR3 is TGCGCCAGCAGTTCGCGGACTAGCGGGACCACAGATACGCAGTATTTT. This gives the protein CASSSRTSGTTDTQYF.

This chain uses TRBV7-9 with TRBJ2-7; 10 bases map to TRBD2. CDR1 SEHNR and CDR2 FQNEAQ come from the germline V gene (reference sequence). This CDR3 is built from 16 residues. Unmatched junction bases numbered 9, after V lost 1 base and J lost 6 bases. The CDR3 protein is CASSLVPSGSVVEQYF. CDR3 in DNA: TGTGCCAGCAGCTTAGTCCCTAGCGGGAGCGTTGTCGAGCAGTACTTC.

This rearrangement joins TRBV7-3 to TRBJ2-7, with TRBD2 matching over 9 bases. The V and J ends lost 4 bases and 5 bases, in that order; junction bases with no gene match: 6. The CDR3 has 14 residues. In germline, CDR1 is SGHTA, CDR2 FQGTGA. The CDR3 here is CASSSGLAFHEQYF. The DNA of the CDR3 is TGTGCCAGCAGCTCGGGACTAGCATTCCACGAGCAGTACTTC.

V is TRBV5-1 and J is TRBJ2-5, with TRBD2 matching 7 bases. Germline V lookup: CDR1 SGHRS, CDR2 YFSETQ. This CDR3 is built from 15 residues. The junction had 12 bases not matched to a gene; V was cut back by 5 bases and J by 5 bases. The CDR3 sequence is CASRTQGGVGETQYF. CDR3 sequence (DNA): TGCGCCAGCAGAACCCAGGGAGGGGTAGGGGAGACCCAGTACTTC.

J is TRBJ2-5 and V is TRBV29-1, with 11 bases that match TRBD2. The ends lost 6 bases at V and 5 bases at J; junction bases unmatched: 5. CDR3 length: 13 residues. The V gene's germline CDR1 is SQVTM and CDR2 ANQGSEA. The CDR3 reads CSVRSGRVETQYF. Written as DNA, the CDR3 is TGCAGCGTGCGTAGCGGGAGGGTTGAGACCCAGTACTTC.

The chain carries TRBV19 and TRBJ2-2; 12 bases map to TRBD2. The J segment lost 3 bases and the V segment lost 6 bases, leaving 8 bases of the junction unmatched. The CDR3 is 17 residues long. The germline CDR1 and CDR2 sequences are LNHDA and SQIVND (reference sequence). CDR3 protein: CASRPRGLAGDTGELFF. CDR3 coding DNA: TGTGCCAGTAGACCCCGGGGACTAGCGGGCGACACCGGGGAGCTGTTTTTT.

CDR3: CATSRDLGDYNEQFF. CDR3 in DNA: TGTGCCACCAGCAGGGACCTGGGGGATTACAATGAGCAGTTCTTC. The chain links TRBV15 to TRBJ2-1, with D perhaps being TRBD1 or TRBD2 (5 bases each). With 3 bases removed from V and 4 bases from J, the gap between germline ends came to 13 bases. Germline assignment: CDR1 LNHNV and CDR2 YYDKDF (reference sequence). This CDR3 is built from 15 residues.

The V gene is TRBV7-3, the J gene TRBJ2-1, with D tentatively TRBD2 (5 bases). V lost 2 bases and J lost 3, with 14 bases in between. The length of the CDR3 is 16 residues. Germline V gene lookup returns CDR1 SGHTA and CDR2 FQGTGA. The CDR3 DNA sequence: TGTGCCAGCAGCTTACTAGCTCGAGTGGGCTACAATGAGCAGTTCTTC. It specifies CASSLLARVGYNEQFF.

The chain has TRBV10-3 and TRBJ2-7; the match to TRBD1 covers 9 bases. There are 15 residues in the CDR3. J was trimmed by 0 bases and V by 3 bases; bases with no gene match: 3. Germline assignment: CDR1 ENHRY and CDR2 SYGVKD. The CDR3 loop is CAISEVDRGSYEQYF. CDR3 bases: TGTGCCATCAGTGAAGTGGACAGGGGCTCCTACGAGCAGTACTTC.

The gene calls are TRBV14 and TRBJ1-1, with 7 bases aligning to TRBD1. With 5 bases clipped from V and 1 base from J, the junction kept 4 bases outside the gene matches. CDR1 and CDR2 (germline): SGHDN, FVKESK. This CDR3 region has 14 residues. The CDR3 DNA reads as TGTGCCAGCAGCGAACAGGGGAGGAACACTGAAGCTTTCTTT. Protein product: CASSEQGRNTEAFF. Drawing the rest from reference TRBV14 and TRBJ1-1, the complete variable domain is EAGVTQFPSHSVIEKGQTVTLRCDPISGHDNLYWYRRVMGKEIKFLLHFVKESKQDESGMPNNRFLAERTGGTYSTLKVQPAELEDSGVYFCASSEQGRNTEAFFGQGTRLTVV.

The chain recombines TRBV6-6 with TRBJ2-7; tentatively, D is TRBD1 (5 bases). The V gene lost 5 bases and the J gene lost 7 bases, with 18 bases spanning the gap. The CDR3 extends over 14 amino acids. Per the germline V gene, CDR1 is MNHNY and CDR2 is SVGAGI (reference sequence). CDR3 loop: CASSPLWGSGEQYF. The CDR3 bases are TGTGCCAGCAGTCCCCTATGGGGCTCAGGGGAGCAGTACTTC.

V usage is TRBV5-4 and J usage is TRBJ2-3, with a weak D call TRBD1 (5 bases). The CDR3 is 16 residues long. The V and J ends lost 6 bases and 2 bases respectively, with 19 bases between them. CDR1 SGHNT and CDR2 YYREEE come from the germline V gene (reference sequence). In nucleotides, the CDR3 is TGTGCCAGCACAGAAGGGGCGGAGAGTAACACAGATACGCAGTATTTT. Translating it yields CASTEGAESNTDTQYF.

This chain joins TRBV28 and TRBJ1-1; a weak D match, TRBD1 (5 bases). CDR1 MDHEN and CDR2 SYDVKM come from the germline V gene. Trimming shortened V by 5 bases and J by 2 bases, and 12 bases separated the two germline ends. The CDR3 sequence is 14 residues long. This CDR3 is CASSQPGQNTEAFF. The CDR3 bases are TGTGCCAGCAGTCAACCAGGACAAAACACTGAAGCTTTCTTT. Filled out from reference TRBV28 and TRBJ1-1, the complete variable domain reads DVKVTQSSRYLVKRTGEKVFLECVQDMDHENMFWYRQDPGLGLRLIYFSYDVKMKEKGDIPEGYSVSREKKERFSLILESASTNQTSMYLCASSQPGQNTEAFFGQGTRLTVV.

This clone was seen once. J is TRBJ1-1 and V is TRBV6-5; TRBD1 matches 7 bases. Losses at the gene ends were 6 bases for V and 1 base for J; bases not matched to a gene: 8. This CDR3 comprises 15 residues. CDR1 is MNHEY, CDR2 SVGAGI, per germline. The CDR3 reads CASRNAGTANTEAFF. CDR3 coding DNA: TGTGCCAGCAGAAACGCCGGGACAGCGAACACTGAAGCTTTCTTT.

The chain has TRBV7-9 and TRBJ2-2; D may be TRBD2 (5 bases). Trimming took off 3 bases at V and 6 bases at J, with 5 bases between the two ends. Germline V gene sequence: CDR1 SEHNR, CDR2 FQNEAQ (reference sequence). The CDR3 runs to 12 residues. The CDR3 DNA reads TGTGCCAGCAGCTTGGAGGCCGGGGAGCTGTTTTTT. It codes for CASSLEAGELFF.

The chain employs TRBV5-4 and TRBJ1-1; D possibly corresponds to TRBD1 (5 bases). The CDR3 covers 15 residues. V was pared by 1 base and J by 2 bases, with 12 bases between. From germline, CDR1 is SGHNT and CDR2 YYREEE (reference sequence). The CDR3 bases are TGTGCCAGCAGCTTGATGGGGGGGAAAAACACTGAAGCTTTCTTT. Translated: CASSLMGGKNTEAFF.

J is TRBJ1-1 and V is TRBV18; D not resolved. Germline CDR1 KGHSH, CDR2 LQKENI. Trimming left V 3 bases short and J 1 base short, with 6 bases between. The CDR3 covers 13 residues. The CDR3 loop reads CASSPGSNTEAFF. In DNA form, the CDR3 reads TGTGCCAGCTCACCGGGATCGAACACTGAAGCTTTCTTT.

V is TRBV16 and J is TRBJ1-1; D call uncertain. Germline CDR1 and CDR2: KGHSY and FQNENV. Trimming took 0 bases from V and 1 from J, leaving 9 bases between them. This CDR3 is 15 amino acids long. In nucleotides, the CDR3 is TGTGCCAGCAGCCAATCTGGTCGGTCGAACACTGAAGCTTTCTTT. Translated: CASSQSGRSNTEAFF.